The 11 T cell receptor beta chains presented below share a single source sample, sequenced in a study of early T cells in non-severe SARS-CoV-2 infection. TCRdb recomputed calls from the 5' RACE reads with MiXCR, one row per CDR3 protein. This table has about 48,000 distinct CDR3 sequences, roughly 9.8% appearing once. The sequenced sample was whole blood. These TCRs come from an adult who was a healthcare worker with PCR-confirmed SARS-CoV-2 infection or an uninfected control (not recorded which).

This clonotype was recorded many times. The chain combines TRBV29-1 with TRBJ1-4; D unresolved. V lost 4 bases to trimming and J lost 1 base, with 4 bases between them. The germline gives CDR1 SQVTM, CDR2 ANQGSEA. This CDR3 region has 12 residues. The CDR3 DNA reads as TGCAGCGTTGGACAAACTAATGAAAAACTGTTTTTT. It yields the protein CSVGQTNEKLFF.

This clonotype was seen more than once but under ten times. This chain joins TRBV5-1 and TRBJ1-1; the D is unclear. This CDR3 has 15 residues. Germline loops: CDR1 SGHRS, CDR2 YFSETQ. V lost 0 bases and J 1 base, leaving 10 bases between the germline ends. The CDR3 coding sequence is TGCGCCAGCAGCTTGGACGGGGTATCGAACACTGAAGCTTTCTTT. It specifies CASSLDGVSNTEAFF.

The chain recombines TRBV2 with TRBJ2-4; possible D gene TRBD1, 5 bases. With 2 bases removed from V and 4 bases from J, the gap between germline ends came to 6 bases. The CDR3 consists of 13 residues. Germline V gives CDR1 SNHLY, CDR2 FYNNEI. The DNA for the CDR3 is TGTGCCAGCAGTGAATCAGGGAAAAACATTCAGTACTTC. This encodes CASSESGKNIQYF.

This clonotype is classed as medium-sized. The CDR3 nucleotides are TGTGCCATCAGTGAGGGACAGGATGGCTACACCTTC. This gives the protein CAISEGQDGYTF. This chain links TRBV10-3 with TRBJ1-2; 7 positions agree with TRBD1. V shed 2 bases, J shed 6 bases, and the junction held 0 bases outside the gene matches. The germline gives CDR1 ENHRY, CDR2 SYGVKD. The CDR3 has 12 residues.

This clonotype came up many times. The chain joins TRBV12-3 or TRBV12-4 to TRBJ2-1, with 9 bases identical to TRBD1. V shed 3 bases, J shed 4 bases, and the junction held 7 bases outside the gene matches. This CDR3 has 16 amino acids. The CDR3 here is CASSFLGTGKYNEQFF. DNA for the CDR3: TGTGCCAGCAGTTTCCTGGGGACAGGGAAGTACAATGAGCAGTTCTTC.

The table lists this clonotype with many counts. V usage is TRBV10-3 and J usage is TRBJ2-3; 7 positions match TRBD2. V shed 0 bases, J shed 6 bases, and the junction held 9 bases outside the gene matches. Per germline, CDR1 ENHRY and CDR2 SYGVKD. The CDR3 covers 16 residues. As DNA, the CDR3 is TGTGCCATCAGTGAGTCTTCAGCGGGAAGGGGCGATACGCAGTATTTT. Amino acids: CAISESSAGRGDTQYF.

This clonotype was detected many times. The chain combines TRBV20-1 with TRBJ1-1; D remains ambiguous. Trimming removed 1 base from V and 5 bases from J, with 11 bases in between. Germline V gives CDR1 DFQATT, CDR2 SNEGSKA (reference sequence). This CDR3 spans 13 amino acids. The CDR3 here is CSARGGVRTEAFF. The DNA for the CDR3 is TGCAGTGCTAGAGGGGGAGTACGGACTGAAGCTTTCTTT.

This clonotype was recorded many times. The chain couples TRBV7-3 to TRBJ2-7; D is perhaps TRBD2 (5 bases). Germline assignment: CDR1 SGHTA and CDR2 FQGTGA. Deletions cut 2 bases from V and 3 bases from J, with 17 bases between. The CDR3 contains 16 residues. CDR3 in amino acids: CASSLGPASRDYEQYF. In nucleotides, the CDR3 is TGTGCCAGCAGCTTAGGCCCTGCCTCACGGGACTACGAGCAGTACTTC.

Ten or more counts support this clonotype. The CDR3, as DNA: TGCAGCGCAATGACAGGGGGCGGGGAGCAGTACTTC. It specifies CSAMTGGGEQYF. The V call is TRBV29-1, the J call TRBJ2-7; 10 bases agree with TRBD1. Losses at the gene ends were 7 bases for V and 7 bases for J; bases not matched to a gene: 7. CDR3 length: 12 amino acids. The germline CDR1 and CDR2 sequences are SQVTM and ANQGSEA.

This clonotype was recorded at least ten times. This chain joins TRBV2 and TRBJ2-7; D might be TRBD1 or TRBD2, each matching 5 bases. Germline V lookup: CDR1 SNHLY, CDR2 FYNNEI. V lost 6 bases, J lost 0 bases, and 15 bases lay in between. This CDR3 region has 15 residues. CDR3 DNA sequence: TGTGCCAGCAGACAGGAGGCTTTTAGCTCCTACGAGCAGTACTTC. Amino acid sequence: CASRQEAFSSYEQYF.

This clonotype was seen only a few times. V gene TRBV7-9 combines with J gene TRBJ2-2; D gene ambiguous. Trimming shortened V by 0 bases and J by 6 bases, and 11 bases separated the two germline ends. The CDR3 is made up of 15 amino acids. Germline CDR1 is SEHNR and CDR2 is FQNEAQ (reference sequence). The CDR3 DNA is TGTGCCAGCAGCTTAGCGCTAGTTCAGGCCGGGGAGCTGTTTTTT. Its protein is CASSLALVQAGELFF.